The present entry profiles one T cell receptor beta chain with its context. The antigen is unknown. The CDR3 covers 12 residues. V gave up 6 bases and J gave up 4 bases; unmatched junction bases: 2. Germline V gene data show CDR1 as SQVTM and CDR2 as ANQGSEA. Alpha and beta constant-region primers primed reverse transcription of about 0.5 ug RNA. Each of the alpha and beta chains got its own library through chain-specific third strand synthesis with indices. In TCRdb, the 5' RACE reads were re-called with MiXCR into one record per CDR3 protein. Of 9,000 to 15,000 distinct CDR3 sequences listed, just over 5% are singletons. The sample originates from a study of HIV-infected patients and healthy controls. Overall study results and limits: CDR3 sharing between individuals was lower in HIV-infected patients than in healthy controls.

All unsorted peripheral T cells were captured because whole blood was used without fractionation. V and J are TRBV29-1 and TRBJ2-3; TRBD1 aligns across 9 bases. The source is an adult in good health. What was sequenced was blood. In DNA, the CDR3 is TGCAGCGTCGGACAGGGGCCAGATACGCAGTATTTT. This sequence encodes CSVGQGPDTQYF.